Shown below are 21 T cell receptor beta chains from a single sample sequenced in a study of identical twins. TCRdb recomputed calls from the 5' RACE reads with MiXCR, one row per CDR3 protein. The profile shows approximately 470,000 distinct CDR3 sequences, 11% to 15% of them singletons. The same data also contributed to another study, on yellow fever vaccine responses in identical twins.

Sample: CD4+ T cells sorted from blood. The receptor source for this set is a woman under 30 in good health.

Only a few counts were recorded for this clonotype. The rearrangement uses TRBV7-2 and TRBJ2-1; perhaps D is TRBD1 or TRBD2 (6 bases each). The germline V and J ends were trimmed by 3 bases and 5 bases, with 17 bases remaining between them. Germline V lookup: CDR1 SGHTA, CDR2 FQGNSA. CDR3 length equals 16 residues. CDR3 amino acids: CASSFPGGTINNEQFF. As DNA, the CDR3 is TGTGCCAGCAGCTTCCCGGGCGGGACAATTAACAATGAGCAGTTCTTC.

The chain is built from TRBV20-1 and TRBJ2-7, with D possibly being TRBD2 (5 bases). Germline CDR1 DFQATT, CDR2 SNEGSKA (reference sequence). The CDR3 length is 14 residues. V shed 1 base and J shed 3 bases, with 13 bases lying between them. The CDR3 loop is CSARAGNAGYEQYF. CDR3 sequence (DNA): TGCAGTGCTAGAGCGGGGAATGCCGGCTACGAGCAGTACTTC.

For this clonotype: The final CDR3 position lacks the conserved phenylalanine or tryptophan, pointing to a likely read error. The limits of the CDR3 on the DNA are not certain, so only TCRdb's listed CDR3 is given. The chain has TRBV12-5 and TRBJ2-5; the table's D call, TRBD1, has no DNA check behind it. The V gene's germline CDR1 is LGHNT and CDR2 FRNRAP. The CDR3 is made up of 12 amino acids, end residues included. CDR3 sequence reads: CASAFAGPPRDS.

The chain joins TRBV9 to TRBJ2-1; 11 bases agree with TRBD2. CDR3 size: 17 residues. The germline CDR1 and CDR2 sequences are SGDLS and YYNGEE. The V gene end was trimmed by 4 bases and the J gene end by 0 bases; junction bases not matched to a gene: 6. For the CDR3, the DNA is TGTGCCAGCAGCTTCACTAGCGGGAGTTCCTCCTACAATGAGCAGTTCTTC. Its translation: CASSFTSGSSSYNEQFF.

This clonotype was observed a few times. The chain joins TRBV27 to TRBJ1-2; 8 bases line up with TRBD1. The CDR3 contains 14 residues. Germline V gene sequence: CDR1 MNHEY, CDR2 SMNVEV (reference sequence). Trimming took 3 bases from V and 2 from J; bases not matched to a gene: 2. The CDR3 is CASSFRDRNYGYTF. The CDR3 DNA reads as TGTGCCAGCAGTTTCCGGGACAGGAACTATGGCTACACCTTC.

This clonotype was seen a few times. The V gene is TRBV20-1, the J gene TRBJ2-1; D gene unclear. Germline CDR1 is DFQATT and CDR2 is SNEGSKA (reference sequence). With 5 bases removed from V and 5 bases from J, the gap between germline ends came to 7 bases. The CDR3 has 11 amino acids. DNA for the CDR3: TGCAGTGCTTCGGCCGACAATGAGCAGTTCTTC. Amino acids: CSASADNEQFF.

V usage is TRBV24-1 and J usage is TRBJ2-3; TRBD2 aligns across 13 bases. With 3 bases clipped from V and 7 bases from J, the junction kept 6 bases outside the gene matches. The CDR3 has 16 residues. The germline CDR1 and CDR2 sequences are KGHDR and SFDVKD. The CDR3 protein is CATSDMGLAGRHTQYF. CDR3 sequence (DNA): TGTGCCACCAGTGATATGGGACTAGCGGGACGTCATACGCAGTATTTT.

The chain links TRBV5-1 to TRBJ2-7; 12 bases are a match to TRBD1. The CDR3 extends over 15 amino acids. Germline V gene data show CDR1 as SGHRS and CDR2 as YFSETQ. Losses at the gene ends were 5 bases for V and 7 bases for J; bases not matched to a gene: 10. CDR3 bases: TGCGCCAGCAGAGCCGGGACAGGGGGCGTTAGTGAGCAGTACTTC. Translating gives CASRAGTGGVSEQYF.

This clonotype was seen a single time. V usage is TRBV14 and J usage is TRBJ2-1; the match to TRBD1 covers 8 bases. V lost 4 bases and J lost 5; bases outside the gene matches: 7. CDR1 SGHDN and CDR2 FVKESK come from the germline V gene. CDR3 length: 15 amino acids. The CDR3 reads CASSPLRQGNNEQFF. The CDR3 DNA sequence: TGTGCCAGCAGCCCACTTCGACAGGGGAACAATGAGCAGTTCTTC.

This clonotype occurred once. The chain uses TRBV7-9 and TRBJ2-2, with D perhaps being TRBD1 or TRBD2 (6 bases each). CDR1 is SEHNR, CDR2 FQNEAQ, per germline (reference sequence). CDR3 size: 13 residues. Trimming shortened V by 9 bases and J by 7 bases, and 15 bases separated the two germline ends. CDR3 residues: CARGPGGLGELFF. The CDR3 DNA reads TGTGCCAGGGGCCCCGGGGGCCTCGGGGAGCTGTTTTTT.

The chain is built from TRBV2 and TRBJ2-1; D gene ambiguous. Germline assignment: CDR1 SNHLY and CDR2 FYNNEI. The CDR3 contains 12 residues. With 6 bases removed from V and 4 bases from J, the gap between germline ends came to 7 bases. The CDR3 region is CASRASYNEQFF. DNA for the CDR3: TGTGCCAGCAGGGCGAGTTACAATGAGCAGTTCTTC. The entire variable domain, with the rest obtained from reference TRBV2 and TRBJ2-1, is as follows: EPEVTQTPSHQVTQMGQEVILRCVPISNHLYFYWYRQILGQKVEFLVSFYNNEISEKSEIFDDQFSVERPDGSNFTLKIRSTKLEDSAMYFCASRASYNEQFFGPGTRLTVL.

The V call is TRBV7-3, the J call TRBJ2-1; D is unclear. V was clipped by 3 bases and J by 0 bases, with 9 bases between them. Germline V gives CDR1 SGHTA, CDR2 FQGTGA. The CDR3 covers 15 residues. The CDR3 reads CASSFRWSSYNEQFF. CDR3 in DNA: TGTGCCAGCAGCTTCCGATGGAGCTCCTACAATGAGCAGTTCTTC.

This clonotype was picked up a small number of times. This chain uses TRBV7-2 with TRBJ2-6; D is uncertain. The V end was cut by 6 bases, the J end by 4 bases, with 10 bases between. Germline V lookup: CDR1 SGHTA, CDR2 FQGNSA. There are 14 residues in the CDR3. The CDR3 nucleotides are TGTGCCAGCAGGGCTGGGTCCGGGGCCAACGTCCTGACTTTC. Protein sequence: CASRAGSGANVLTF.

This clonotype showed up just a few times. V usage is TRBV6-2 or TRBV6-3 and J usage is TRBJ2-7, with 7 bases matching TRBD2. Germline assignment: CDR1 MNHEY and CDR2 SVGEGT. The CDR3 is 18 residues long. Trimming cost V 0 bases and J 6 bases; bases outside gene matches: 17. The CDR3, as DNA: TGTGCCAGCAGTTACTCCCCGGTGTCCGGGACTAAGATGGGCGAGCAGTACTTC. Translation: CASSYSPVSGTKMGEQYF.

This chain uses TRBV12-3 or TRBV12-4 with TRBJ2-5, with 10 bases identical to TRBD1. V lost 7 bases, J lost 2 bases, and 7 bases stayed unmatched. The CDR3 spans 15 residues. The CDR3 loop reads CASMQGQGGQETQYF. CDR3 nucleotides: TGTGCCAGCATGCAAGGACAGGGGGGGCAAGAGACCCAGTACTTC.

The sample holds a few counts of this clonotype. The chain joins TRBV5-6 to TRBJ2-1; D perhaps matches TRBD2 (6 bases). The CDR3 covers 16 residues. The germline CDR1 and CDR2 sequences are SGHDT and YYEEEE. Trimming took off 2 bases at V and 0 bases at J, with 12 bases between the two ends. The CDR3: CASSFAGSGSYNEQFF. The CDR3 DNA reads as TGTGCCAGCAGCTTTGCGGGGAGTGGCTCCTACAATGAGCAGTTCTTC.

This chain uses TRBV20-1 with TRBJ2-5; TRBD1 agrees at 8 bases. The germline gives CDR1 DFQATT, CDR2 SNEGSKA (reference sequence). V lost 5 bases and J lost 5; bases outside the gene matches: 10. This CDR3 is built from 14 residues. The CDR3 loop reads CSAYRQGLRETQYF. The CDR3 coding sequence is TGCAGTGCTTACAGACAGGGGTTGAGGGAGACCCAGTACTTC.

This clonotype has more than one count but fewer than ten. The chain is built from TRBV12-3 or TRBV12-4 and TRBJ2-2, with 8 positions matching TRBD1. V lost 7 bases to trimming and J lost 7 bases; unmatched junction nucleotides: 11. This CDR3 is 15 amino acids long. The CDR3 DNA reads TGTGCCAGCATTCCTCCGGGACAGGCCCTCGGGGAGCTGTTTTTT. This sequence encodes CASIPPGQALGELFF.

This chain connects TRBV4-1 to TRBJ2-6; D might be TRBD1 or TRBD2, each matching 5 bases. CDR3 length: 15 amino acids. Looked up from germline, CDR1 is MGHRA and CDR2 is YSYEKL. Deletions cut 10 bases from V and 0 bases from J, with 13 bases between. The CDR3 nucleotides read TGCGCCACCCGGGACCCGGTCTCTGGGGCCAACGTCCTGACTTTC. This translates into CATRDPVSGANVLTF.

This clonotype was observed a few times. The gene calls are TRBV3-1 and TRBJ1-2, with a tentative D call TRBD1 (6 bases). The CDR3 sequence is 14 residues long. Trimming removed 10 bases at V and 4 bases at J, with 19 bases between. Per germline, CDR1 LGHDT and CDR2 YNNKEL (reference sequence). The CDR3, as DNA: TGTGCCACTGCGCCCACGCAGGGGTTCTATGGCTACACCTTC. Its translation is CATAPTQGFYGYTF.

This chain connects TRBV7-8 to TRBJ1-5, with a tentative D call TRBD1 (6 bases). Germline V gene sequence: CDR1 SGHVS, CDR2 FQNEAQ. V lost 5 bases to trimming and J lost 5 bases, with 13 bases between them. This CDR3 has 14 residues. CDR3 amino acids: CASSLGRQDQPQHF. CDR3 coding DNA: TGTGCCAGCAGCCTCGGACGACAGGATCAGCCCCAGCATTTT.